Listed below are T cell receptor delta chains from one sample, sequenced in a study of Vδ1+ human thymocytes. TCRdb redid the clone calls on the multiplex PCR reads with CATT. This sample has about 20,000 delta-chain clones, with roughly 8% found just once. The specimen was Vdelta1+ gamma-delta thymocytes from the thymus. The receptors were sampled from a child younger than two who had congenital heart surgery. Each CDR3 is given with its conserved first and last residue. A D gene is named only where the DNA matches it firmly. Clone size appears in some rows only: once, few, many, or a class for an expanded clone.

v_call	clone_size	j_call	d_call	cdr3_nt	cdr3_aa
TRDV1	few	TRDJ1	TRDD2	TGTGCTCTTGGGGAAGTTATCGGGCTTCCTAATTACACCGATAAACTCATCTTT	CALGEVIGLPNYTDKLIF
TRDV1	few	TRDJ1	NA	TGTGCTCTTGGGGATTACGCCCCGCCTTCCCCACTACCTCGCATCACGCTGAACACCGATAAACTCATCTTT	CALGDYAPPSPLPRITLNTDKLIF
TRDV1	few	TRDJ2	TRDD3	TGTGCTCTTGGGGAACCCGACAAATTACTGGGGGATACGTGGACGACAGCACAACTCTTCTTT	CALGEPDKLLGDTWTTAQLFF
TRDV1	few	TRDJ1	TRDD3	TGTGCTCTTGGGGAACTGGACTGGGGGTTAGGGGGTAAACTCATCTTT	CALGELDWGLGGKLIF
TRDV1	NA	TRDJ1	NA	TGTGCTCTTGGGAAAAAGGTGGCATTCTTCTTGCTGTACACCGATAAACTCATCTTT	CALGKKVAFFLLYTDKLIF
TRDV1	NA	TRDJ1	NA	TGTGCTCTTGGGGAACTAACCCCACCCCATTCCTGTCGGACCGATAAACTCATCTTT	CALGELTPPHSCRTDKLIF
TRDV1	NA	TRDJ1	TRDD3	TGTGCTCTTGGGGACCACACCGACACTGGGGGATACGGGGGATCCGATAAACTCATCTTT	CALGDHTDTGGYGGSDKLIF
TRDV1	NA	TRDJ1	NA	TGTGCTCTTGGGGAACCTCGTGGGCCTTCACCCCCTAACGAACTCATCTTT	CALGEPRGPSPPNELIF
TRDV1	few	TRDJ1	TRDD3	TGTGCTCTTGGGGAATATCGGGGGGATACGACCGATAAACTCATCTTT	CALGEYRGDTTDKLIF
TRDV1	NA	TRDJ1	NA	TGTGCTCTTGGGGAACTGGCGTCCACGATTGGGGACACCGATAAACTCATCTTT	CALGELASTIGDTDKLIF
TRDV1	few	TRDJ1	TRDD3	TGTGCTCTTGGGGAAACCTTCTTTAACTGGGGGATACCTTGTGCCGATAAACTCATCTTT	CALGETFFNWGIPCADKLIF
TRDV1	few	TRDJ1	TRDD3	TGTGCTCTTGGGGAACCGACGACATGGGGGATACCCAGAGCGTTAACCGATAAACTCATCTTT	CALGEPTTWGIPRALTDKLIF
TRDV2	few	TRDJ1	TRDD3	TGTGCCACTACTGGGGGTCCCGGGGGTAAACTCATCTTT	CATTGGPGGKLIF
TRDV1	few	TRDJ1	TRDD3	TGTGCTCTTGGGGAACGAGGAATCCTAAAGAATGAGGATACGCGCCTGTACACCGATAAACTCATCTTT	CALGERGILKNEDTRLYTDKLIF
TRDV1	few	TRDJ1	TRDD3	TGTGCTCTCTGGGGGAGGTGGCTTCCTCCACCGTACTGGGGGCCCGACACCGATAAACTCATCTTT	CALWGRWLPPPYWGPDTDKLIF
TRDV2	few	TRDJ1	TRDD3	TGCGCCTGTGATCCCGCTTACTGGGGGATCCTGTACACCGATAAACTCATCTTT	CACDPAYWGILYTDKLIF
TRDV1	few	TRDJ1	TRDD3	TGTGCTCTTGGGATCCGTTCCTACTGGGGGACGACCCACACCGATAAACTCATCTTT	CALGIRSYWGTTHTDKLIF
TRDV1	NA	TRDJ1	NA	TGTGCTCTTGGGGACCAGGTCCCTAGACCCACCGATAAACTCATCTTT	CALGDQVPRPTDKLIF
TRAV29/DV5	medium-sized	TRDJ1	NA	TGTGCAGCAAGCCCTCTGTACACCGATAAACTCATCTTT	CAASPLYTDKLIF
TRDV1	NA	TRDJ1	TRDD3	TGTGCTCTTGGGGAAGATCAGCCGACGTACTGGGGGATTGGGTACACCGATAAACTCATCTTT	CALGEDQPTYWGIGYTDKLIF
TRDV1	NA	TRDJ1	TRDD3	TGTGCTCTTGGGGAACCTGAGTTCCTACTGGGGGATACGCCGCCCTACACCGATAAACTCATCTTT	CALGEPEFLLGDTPPYTDKLIF
TRDV1	NA	TRDJ1	TRDD3	TGTGCTCTTGGGGAACGACGGGTGGGGGATACGTACACCGATAAACTCATCTTT	CALGERRVGDTYTDKLIF
TRDV1	few	TRDJ1	NA	TGTGCTCTTGGGGAACTTTGGGCCGATAAACTCATCTTT	CALGELWADKLIF
TRDV1	NA	TRDJ1	TRDD3	TGTGCTCTTGGGGGGGGCCTTCCTCCCTCTACTGGGGGATACGTCTGCACCGATAAACTCATCTTT	CALGGGLPPSTGGYVCTDKLIF
TRDV1	NA	TRDJ1	TRDD3	TGTGCTCTTGGGGAACTGTCCCTTTTGGGGTGGGGGACCCAACCCTACCGCCGCCGTGTCTCAAAACTCATCTTT	CALGELSLLGWGTQPYRRRVSKLIF
TRDV1	NA	TRDJ1	NA	TGTGCTCTTGGGCTCATATTCCTAGGGACCGATAAACTCATCTTT	CALGLIFLGTDKLIF
TRDV1	NA	TRDJ1	TRDD3	TGTGCTCTTGGGGAAGGGGTCCTTTTTCCTGACGTACTGGGGGTCCCAGACACCGATAAACTCATCTTT	CALGEGVLFPDVLGVPDTDKLIF
TRDV1	NA	TRDJ1	TRDD3	TGTGCTCTTGGGGAATTTCTGGGGGAACGAGCAAACACCGATAAACTCATCTTT	CALGEFLGERANTDKLIF